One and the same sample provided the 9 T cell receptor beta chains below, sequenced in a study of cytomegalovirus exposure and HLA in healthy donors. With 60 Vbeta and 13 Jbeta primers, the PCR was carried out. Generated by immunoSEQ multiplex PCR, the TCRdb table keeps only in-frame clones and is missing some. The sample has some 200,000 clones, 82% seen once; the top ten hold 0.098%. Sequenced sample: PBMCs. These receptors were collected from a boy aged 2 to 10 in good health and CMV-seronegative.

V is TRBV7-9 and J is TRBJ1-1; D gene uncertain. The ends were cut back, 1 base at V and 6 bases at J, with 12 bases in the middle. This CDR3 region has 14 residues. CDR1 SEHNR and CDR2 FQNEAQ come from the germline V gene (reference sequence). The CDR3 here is CASSLVRGFSEAFF. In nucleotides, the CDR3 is TGTGCCAGCAGCTTAGTTCGGGGATTCTCTGAAGCTTTCTTT.

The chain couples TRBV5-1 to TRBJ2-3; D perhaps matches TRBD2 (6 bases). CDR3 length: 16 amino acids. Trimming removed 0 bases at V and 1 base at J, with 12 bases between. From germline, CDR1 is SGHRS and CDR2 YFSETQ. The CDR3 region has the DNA TGCGCCAGCAGCTTGGGGGGTAGCGGCCGCACAGATACGCAGTATTTT. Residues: CASSLGGSGRTDTQYF.

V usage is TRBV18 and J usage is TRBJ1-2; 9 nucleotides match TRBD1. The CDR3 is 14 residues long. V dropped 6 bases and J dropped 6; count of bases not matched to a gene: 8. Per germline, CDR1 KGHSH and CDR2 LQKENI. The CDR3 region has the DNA TGTGCCAGCTCGTCCGGGACAGGGCCAGATGGCTACACCTTC. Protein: CASSSGTGPDGYTF. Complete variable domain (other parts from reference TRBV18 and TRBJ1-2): NAGVMQNPRHLVRRRGQEARLRCSPMKGHSHVYWYRQLPEEGLKFMVYLQKENIIDESGMPKERFSAEFPKEGPSILRIQQVVRGDSAAYFCASSSGTGPDGYTFGSGTRLTVV.

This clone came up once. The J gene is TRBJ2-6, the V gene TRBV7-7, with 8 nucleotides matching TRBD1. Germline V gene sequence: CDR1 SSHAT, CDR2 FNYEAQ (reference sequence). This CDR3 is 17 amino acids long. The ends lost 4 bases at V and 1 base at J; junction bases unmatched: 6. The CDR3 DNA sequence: TGTGCCAGCAGCTCACCCTACAGGGGGTCTGGGGCCAACGTCCTGACTTTC. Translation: CASSSPYRGSGANVLTF.

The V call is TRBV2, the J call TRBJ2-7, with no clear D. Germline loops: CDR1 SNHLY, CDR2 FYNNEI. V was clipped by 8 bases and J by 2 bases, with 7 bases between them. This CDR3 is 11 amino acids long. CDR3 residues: CASAGAYEQYF. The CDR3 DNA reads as TGTGCCAGCGCAGGTGCCTACGAGCAGTACTTC.

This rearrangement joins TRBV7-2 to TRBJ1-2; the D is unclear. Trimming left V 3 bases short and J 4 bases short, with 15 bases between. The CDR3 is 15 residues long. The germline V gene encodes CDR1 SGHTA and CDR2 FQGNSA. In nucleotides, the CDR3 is TGTGCCAGCAGCTTCTCGGGGAGTGAGCCCTATGGCTACACCTTC. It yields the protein CASSFSGSEPYGYTF.

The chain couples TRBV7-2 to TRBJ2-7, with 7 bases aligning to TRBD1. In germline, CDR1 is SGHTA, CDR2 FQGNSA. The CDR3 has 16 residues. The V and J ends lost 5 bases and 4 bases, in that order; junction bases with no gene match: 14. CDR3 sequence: CASSLDPTGTAYEQYF. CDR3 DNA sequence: TGTGCCAGCAGCCTGGATCCCACCGGGACAGCATACGAGCAGTACTTC.

The CDR3 spells CASSQYRGNGEKLFF. As DNA, the CDR3 is TGCGCCAGCAGTCAGTACAGGGGGAATGGTGAAAAACTGTTTTTT. The V and J genes are TRBV4-3 and TRBJ1-4, with TRBD1 matching over 8 bases. Germline V lookup: CDR1 LGHNA, CDR2 YSLEER. The CDR3 is 15 residues long. V lost 6 bases and J lost 7; bases outside the gene matches: 10.

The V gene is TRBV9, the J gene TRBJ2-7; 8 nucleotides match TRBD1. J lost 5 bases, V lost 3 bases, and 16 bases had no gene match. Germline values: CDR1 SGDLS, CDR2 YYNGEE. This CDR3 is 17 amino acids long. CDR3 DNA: TGTGCCAGCAGCGCCCCCGGGACAGGTAAACCTGAGAACGAGCAGTACTTC. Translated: CASSAPGTGKPENEQYF.